The 5 T cell receptor beta chains listed next were all sequenced from one sample in a study of Graves' ophthalmopathy and Graves' hyperthyroidism. RNA transcripts provided the template for amplifying TCR beta CDR3 regions. First-round RT-PCR with HTBI primers preceded a second-round multiplex PCR. TCRdb re-called the multiplex PCR reads with MiXCR, one entry per CDR3 protein. The data show roughly 610,000 distinct CDR3 sequences, about a fifth seen once. What was sequenced was peripheral blood. These receptors were taken from a young woman with stable Graves' hyperthyroidism. Some clones in this sample may be carry-over from other donors' samples.

This clonotype occurred many times. The chain's CDR3 is CSATSSKGVSYEQYF. The CDR3 nucleotides read TGCAGTGCTACCTCGTCGAAGGGGGTTTCCTACGAGCAGTACTTC. The chain carries TRBV20-1 and TRBJ2-7; TRBD1 is a possible D gene (6 bases). The CDR3 spans 15 residues. Looked up from germline, CDR1 is DFQATT and CDR2 is SNEGSKA (reference sequence). Trimming removed 4 bases from V and 1 base from J, with 17 bases in between.

The rearrangement links TRBV12-3 or TRBV12-4 to TRBJ1-5, with no clear D. With 1 base removed from V and 4 bases from J, the gap between germline ends came to 8 bases. This CDR3 spans 14 amino acids. The CDR3 is CASSLVYRNQPQHF. CDR3 DNA sequence: TGTGCCAGCAGTTTAGTTTACAGAAATCAGCCCCAGCATTTT.

The sample holds many counts of this clonotype. The chain carries TRBV2 and TRBJ1-2, with D possibly being TRBD1 (6 bases). The V end was cut by 3 bases, the J end by 5 bases, with 16 bases between. This CDR3 spans 15 amino acids. Germline assignment: CDR1 SNHLY and CDR2 FYNNEI. The CDR3 coding sequence is TGTGCCAGCAGTGAGGGGATTCTAGGGGGATATGGCTACACCTTC. Amino acids: CASSEGILGGYGYTF. Variable domain in full (rest from reference TRBV2 and TRBJ1-2): EPEVTQTPSHQVTQMGQEVILRCVPISNHLYFYWYRQILGQKVEFLVSFYNNEISEKSEIFDDQFSVERPDGSNFTLKIRSTKLEDSAMYFCASSEGILGGYGYTFGSGTRLTVV.

At least ten counts were recorded for this clonotype. The chain combines TRBV20-1 with TRBJ2-5; the D is unclear. Germline loops: CDR1 DFQATT, CDR2 SNEGSKA (reference sequence). The V end was cut by 8 bases, the J end by 0 bases, with 22 bases between. CDR3 length equals 16 residues. The CDR3 loop is CSSVPDRPLYQETQYF. Written as DNA, the CDR3 is TGCAGTAGTGTCCCTGACCGACCCCTGTACCAAGAGACCCAGTACTTC.

This clonotype appeared many times. The chain combines TRBV7-2 with TRBJ2-7; D unresolved. Germline V gene sequence: CDR1 SGHTA, CDR2 FQGNSA. V dropped 7 bases and J dropped 1 base, with 14 bases sitting between them. The CDR3 length is 14 residues. The CDR3 DNA is TGTGCCAGCACTCTGGTCCGGAGTTCCTACGAGCAGTACTTC. The encoded protein is CASTLVRSSYEQYF.